This TCR beta chain derives from a study of lymphopenia after photon versus proton radiotherapy. Notes on this clone: The antigen is undetermined.

Germline V gene lookup returns CDR1 SGHTA and CDR2 FQGNSA. This CDR3 contains 14 residues. The V gene end was trimmed by 4 bases and the J gene end by 6 bases; junction bases not matched to a gene: 9. Study conclusions and caveats: After the lymphocyte nadir, photon-treated repertoires showed oligoclonal expansion, especially of CD8+ Temra cells. In patients who died, overall survival fell as post-nadir TCR diversity dropped more.

The protocol was immunoSEQ multiplex PCR, while the TCRdb copy is restricted to in-frame clones and leaves out a portion. The sample gives about 26,000 clones, around 85% of which show up once; roughly 5.2% is in the top ten. This chain connects TRBV7-2 to TRBJ2-7; 7 positions match TRBD1. The sample was peripheral blood, taken from a patient treated with photon-based radiotherapy. This sequence originates from a man aged 25-40 years with gastric cancer. CDR3 nucleotide sequence: TGTGCCAGCAGCTCCACACAGGGGATCGGCGAGCAGTACTTC. Protein: CASSSTQGIGEQYF.